This record looks at one T cell receptor (beta chain) sequence and its context. What it binds is unknown. These data are taken from a study of shared clonotypes between healthy human individuals. Libraries were prepared by immunoSEQ multiplex PCR; TCRdb keeps only in-frame clonotypes and omits some of them. This table holds about 2.4 million clones, roughly 93% found once. Study findings and constraints: Generation probabilities of non-shared clonotypes were lower (relative to those shared by all four donors).

Sequencing input: naive CD4+ T cells from PBMCs. Indicated subset: CD45RA+ positively selected. The TCR was taken from a man aged 18 to 30 in good health. Some clones in this sample may be carry-over from other donors' samples.

The CDR3 nucleotides read TGTGCCAGCAGTGCTTCGGGACTAGCGGGAGGGGAGTCCTACAATGAGCAGTTCTTC. Translating it yields CASSASGLAGGESYNEQFF. The rearrangement joins TRBV28 to TRBJ2-1; 16 bases agree with TRBD2. The CDR3 is made up of 19 amino acids. Trimming at V came to 5 bases and at J to 1 base, leaving 8 bases not matched to a gene. Germline V gene sequence: CDR1 MDHEN, CDR2 SYDVKM. Using reference TRBV28 and TRBJ2-1 for the parts outside the CDR3, the full variable domain is DVKVTQSSRYLVKRTGEKVFLECVQDMDHENMFWYRQDPGLGLRLIYFSYDVKMKEKGDIPEGYSVSREKKERFSLILESASTNQTSMYLCASSASGLAGGESYNEQFFGPGTRLTVL.